In this sample, the clone carrying this T cell receptor (beta chain) turned up a few times. Its antigen remains unidentified. Trimming took off 4 bases at V and 0 bases at J, with 10 bases between the two ends. CDR1 is ENHRY and CDR2 is SYGVKD in the germline V gene. CDR3 length equals 15 residues. The entry originates in a study of identical twins. Through template switching, a universal primer site was introduced, and the cDNA contained unique molecular identifiers. TCRdb re-called the 5' RACE reads with MiXCR, one entry per CDR3 protein. Of 250,000 to 350,000 distinct CDR3 sequences listed, roughly 8.6% were seen once; the top ten hold around 2.1%. Study-wide results and limits: In drawing conclusions, the study used cross-sectional statistical analysis and did not follow the same donors. Beta out-of-frame twin sharing showed a weaker excess. Memory repertoires showed no such pattern, whereas abundant cord blood beta clonotypes carried fewer insertions.

The data were also submitted as part of a second study, on yellow fever vaccine responses in identical twins.

This chain joins TRBV10-3 and TRBJ1-5; D ambiguous. This TCR came from a woman between 18 and 30 years old in good health. The sample was memory (CD45RO+) T cells sorted from blood. CDR3 loop: CAISGNRNSNQPQHF. For the CDR3, the DNA is TGTGCCATCAGTGGGAACAGAAATAGCAATCAGCCCCAGCATTTT.